The 13 T cell receptor beta chains below all came from one sample that was sequenced in a study of T cell repertoires in cytomegalovirus infection. Using its own MiXCR run on the reads, TCRdb lists one record per CDR3 protein. Of hundreds of thousands of distinct CDR3 sequences listed, approximately 33% are singletons. These receptors have no identified antigens. Sequences were derived from cultured PBMCs, sampled from culture after CMV antigen stimulation. The receptors here all came from a human donor in good health (CMV status not recorded). Some clones in this sample may be carry-over from other donors' samples.

The chain joins TRBV28 to TRBJ1-4, with D perhaps TRBD1 (6 bases). Germline CDR1 and CDR2: MDHEN and SYDVKM. There are 14 residues in the CDR3. Trimming stripped 4 bases from V and 4 bases from J, with 10 bases between. Here the CDR3 reads CASSWGPGNEKLFF. CDR3 DNA sequence: TGTGCCAGCAGTTGGGGGCCCGGTAATGAAAAACTGTTTTTT.

In its sample, this clonotype was seen a few times. V and J are TRBV29-1 and TRBJ1-3; D is ambiguous. The ends were cut back, 4 bases at V and 4 bases at J, with 5 bases in the middle. Germline lookup yields CDR1 SQVTM and CDR2 ANQGSEA. The length of the CDR3 is 11 residues. This chain's CDR3 is CSVVKGNTIYF. Here the CDR3 DNA reads TGCAGCGTTGTAAAGGGAAACACCATATATTTT.

This clonotype appeared many times. The chain combines TRBV7-8 with TRBJ2-3; D possibly corresponds to TRBD2 (6 bases). Germline CDR1 is SGHVS and CDR2 is FQNEAQ. The CDR3 has 16 amino acids. The V gene lost 3 bases and the J gene lost 4 bases, with 17 bases spanning the gap. CDR3 loop: CASSFPPGTRSDTQYF. The CDR3 bases are TGTGCCAGCAGCTTCCCCCCAGGGACTCGTTCAGATACGCAGTATTTT.

The chain combines TRBV2 with TRBJ2-7; weak D call: TRBD1 (5 bases). Germline CDR1 and CDR2: SNHLY and FYNNEI. The CDR3 consists of 11 residues. V lost 3 bases and J 5 bases, leaving 5 bases between the germline ends. The CDR3 is CASSDRDEQYF. CDR3 nucleotide sequence: TGTGCCAGCAGTGACAGGGACGAGCAGTACTTC. Filled out from reference TRBV2 and TRBJ2-7, the complete variable domain reads EPEVTQTPSHQVTQMGQEVILRCVPISNHLYFYWYRQILGQKVEFLVSFYNNEISEKSEIFDDQFSVERPDGSNFTLKIRSTKLEDSAMYFCASSDRDEQYFGPGTRLTVT.

The chain has TRBV20-1 and TRBJ1-4; no definite D call. CDR1 and CDR2 from the germline V gene are DFQATT and SNEGSKA (reference sequence). This CDR3 is 14 amino acids long. The V and J ends lost 3 bases and 2 bases respectively, with 10 bases between them. Written as DNA, the CDR3 is TGCAGTGCTAGCCCCTCATCCACTAATGAAAAACTGTTTTTT. Amino acid sequence: CSASPSSTNEKLFF.

This clonotype was detected only a few times. The V and J genes are TRBV7-2 and TRBJ1-2, with 9 bases identical to TRBD1. The CDR3 runs to 15 residues. Germline V gene data show CDR1 as SGHTA and CDR2 as FQGNSA. The ends lost 5 bases at V and 7 bases at J; junction bases unmatched: 11. The CDR3 sequence is CASSGAPGQGPGYTF. DNA of the CDR3: TGTGCCAGCAGCGGCGCCCCGGGACAGGGTCCTGGCTACACCTTC.

The V call is TRBV6-2 or TRBV6-3, the J call TRBJ2-7; TRBD2 agrees at 10 bases. The CDR3 spans 17 residues. The junction had 10 bases not matched to a gene; V was cut back by 5 bases and J by 0 bases. CDR1 is MNHEY and CDR2 is SVGEGT in the germline V gene. This CDR3 is CASSPGTSEWGSYEQYF. The CDR3, as DNA: TGTGCCAGCAGTCCCGGGACTAGCGAGTGGGGCTCCTACGAGCAGTACTTC.

The chain has TRBV20-1 and TRBJ2-7; either TRBD1 or TRBD2 may fit D (5 bases each). With 6 bases removed from V and 2 bases from J, the gap between germline ends came to 17 bases. CDR1 and CDR2 from the germline V gene are DFQATT and SNEGSKA (reference sequence). This CDR3 spans 14 amino acids. CDR3 nucleotides: TGCAGTGCCACCTCGGGACCCGACCCCTACGAGCAGTACTTC. Protein sequence: CSATSGPDPYEQYF.

Written as DNA, the CDR3 is TGTGCCAGCAGCCACCAGGGGGCGTCCACTAATGAAAAACTGTTTTTT. Its protein product is CASSHQGASTNEKLFF. The rearrangement links TRBV3-1 to TRBJ1-4; 8 bases agree with TRBD1. CDR1 and CDR2 from the germline V gene are LGHDT and YNNKEL (reference sequence). CDR3 length: 16 residues. V gave up 3 bases and J gave up 2 bases; unmatched junction bases: 5.

The chain's CDR3 is CASSLDGMSRGNTIYF. The CDR3 DNA is TGTGCCAGCAGTTTGGACGGAATGAGTCGCGGAAACACCATATATTTT. The V call is TRBV28, the J call TRBJ1-3; D is undetermined. Trimming took off 3 bases at V and 4 bases at J, with 16 bases between the two ends. The CDR3 is 16 residues long. Germline CDR1 reads MDHEN; CDR2 reads SYDVKM.

The V call is TRBV11-2, the J call TRBJ2-3, with 9 positions matching TRBD2. After removal of 5 bases from V and 4 bases from J, the junction contained 10 bases not matched to a gene. This CDR3 has 16 amino acids. Germline CDR1 is SGHAT and CDR2 is FQNNGV. In nucleotides, the CDR3 is TGTGCCAGCAGCCGCTGGGCGGGAGGGCCCGCAGATACGCAGTATTTT. Translation: CASSRWAGGPADTQYF.

V usage is TRBV12-3 or TRBV12-4 and J usage is TRBJ2-5; D possibly corresponds to TRBD1 (6 bases). The V end was cut by 3 bases, the J end by 1 base, with 9 bases between. The CDR3 covers 14 residues. CDR3 coding DNA: TGTGCCAGCAGTTTTATGGGGGCCCAAGAGACCCAGTACTTC. Translating it yields CASSFMGAQETQYF.

The V and J genes are TRBV2 and TRBJ2-1; 11 bases fit TRBD2. The germline V gene has CDR1 SNHLY and CDR2 FYNNEI. With 6 bases clipped from V and 3 bases from J, the junction kept 4 bases outside the gene matches. This CDR3 is built from 15 residues. The CDR3 DNA reads as TGTGCCAGCAGAGTAGCGGGGGGGTTCTACAATGAGCAGTTCTTC. It codes for CASRVAGGFYNEQFF. The variable domain in full, with the rest retrieved from reference TRBV2 and TRBJ2-1, is EPEVTQTPSHQVTQMGQEVILRCVPISNHLYFYWYRQILGQKVEFLVSFYNNEISEKSEIFDDQFSVERPDGSNFTLKIRSTKLEDSAMYFCASRVAGGFYNEQFFGPGTRLTVL.